Below, 21 T cell receptor beta chains from the same sample are listed, as sequenced in a study of CD8 T cells in ankylosing spondylitis. TCRdb itself ran the 5' RACE reads through MiXCR, one entry per CDR3 protein. The sample contains 230,000 or so distinct CDR3 sequences, approximately 20% of which appear only once. The sequencing input was blood, either unsorted or a sorted T cell fraction (not recorded which). The source of these receptors is a male donor with ankylosing spondylitis or in good health (not recorded which).

This CDR3 reads CASSWLSGGSTYEQYF. The DNA for the CDR3 is TGTGCCAGCAGCTGGCTTTCAGGGGGTAGCACCTACGAGCAGTACTTC. The J gene is TRBJ2-7, the V gene TRBV7-2; 7 bases line up with TRBD1. This CDR3 region has 16 residues. The germline V gene encodes CDR1 SGHTA and CDR2 FQGNSA. V dropped 4 bases and J dropped 2; count of bases not matched to a gene: 11.

The V and J genes are TRBV11-1 and TRBJ1-1; 12 bases fit TRBD1. This CDR3 has 18 amino acids. From germline, CDR1 is SGHAT and CDR2 FQDESV (reference sequence). V was pared by 5 bases and J by 2 bases, with 12 bases of the junction left unmatched. In DNA form, the CDR3 reads TGTGCCAGCAGCGACCTCGCGGGACAGGGGGCGTCCAACACTGAAGCTTTCTTT. Translating gives CASSDLAGQGASNTEAFF.

This sequence joins TRBV19 and TRBJ2-2; D is ambiguous. This CDR3 contains 14 residues. Germline loops: CDR1 LNHDA, CDR2 SQIVND (reference sequence). V lost 4 bases and J lost 1, with 7 bases in between. For the CDR3, the DNA is TGTGCCAGTAGTAACTGGGTGAACACCGGGGAGCTGTTTTTT. It translates to CASSNWVNTGELFF.

V gene TRBV4-2 combines with J gene TRBJ2-1, with 8 bases aligning to TRBD2. Germline values: CDR1 LGHNA, CDR2 YNFKEQ. With V trimmed by 0 bases and J by 8 bases, 12 bases remained unmatched. CDR3 length equals 17 residues. The CDR3 spells CASSQDSLAEIWDEQFF. The CDR3 region has the DNA TGTGCCAGCAGCCAAGACTCACTAGCGGAGATTTGGGATGAGCAGTTCTTC.

V and J are TRBV5-1 and TRBJ1-3; weak D call: TRBD1 (5 bases). The germline CDR1 and CDR2 sequences are SGHRS and YFSETQ. This CDR3 has 16 residues. V dropped 2 bases and J dropped 1 base, with 13 bases sitting between them. The CDR3 here is CASSFLPGESGNTIYF. DNA of the CDR3: TGCGCCAGCAGCTTTCTACCGGGGGAATCTGGAAACACCATATATTTT.

V gene TRBV4-1 combines with J gene TRBJ2-7, with 7 nucleotides matching TRBD2. J was trimmed by 2 bases and V by 5 bases; bases with no gene match: 9. There are 15 residues in the CDR3. The germline V gene encodes CDR1 MGHRA and CDR2 YSYEKL. The CDR3 loop is CASSGAGVAPYEQYF. The CDR3 nucleotides read TGCGCCAGCAGCGGGGCGGGAGTAGCCCCCTACGAGCAGTACTTC.

This clonotype was observed a handful of times. The chain uses TRBV20-1 and TRBJ2-7; 12 bases are shared with TRBD2. V was clipped by 6 bases and J by 3 bases; unmatched bases: 12. CDR1 and CDR2 (germline): DFQATT, SNEGSKA (reference sequence). This CDR3 contains 16 residues. The CDR3 loop reads CSANPRTSGTYYEQYF. The CDR3 nucleotides are TGCAGTGCCAACCCCCGGACTAGCGGGACTTACTACGAGCAGTACTTC.

This clonotype was recorded a few times. This sequence joins TRBV19 and TRBJ2-1, with 12 positions matching TRBD2. The V segment lost 3 bases and the J segment 4 bases; nucleotides outside the gene matches: 1. Germline V CDR1 and CDR2: LNHDA, SQIVND (reference sequence). This CDR3 contains 15 residues. The DNA for the CDR3 is TGTGCCAGTAGTATGGGACTAGCGGGTTACAATGAGCAGTTCTTC. It codes for CASSMGLAGYNEQFF.

J is TRBJ2-1 and V is TRBV5-1, with a weak D call TRBD2 (6 bases). The V gene lost 5 bases and the J gene lost 7 bases, with 16 bases spanning the gap. The CDR3 covers 14 residues. CDR1 and CDR2 from the germline V gene are SGHRS and YFSETQ. Here the CDR3 DNA reads TGCGCCAGCAGGGAGGGACTTCTGTTTAATGAGCAGTTCTTC. Translating gives CASREGLLFNEQFF. The variable domain in full, completed from reference TRBV5-1 and TRBJ2-1, reads KAGVTQTPRYLIKTRGQQVTLSCSPISGHRSVSWYQQTPGQGLQFLFEYFSETQRNKGNFPGRFSGRQFSNSRSEMNVSTLELGDSALYLCASREGLLFNEQFFGPGTRLTVL.

This clonotype was observed a handful of times. The chain has TRBV29-1 and TRBJ2-1, with TRBD1 matching over 7 bases. The germline V gene has CDR1 SQVTM and CDR2 ANQGSEA. Germline trimming cut 7 bases from V and 2 bases from J; bases unmatched to any gene: 2. This CDR3 region has 12 residues. The CDR3 nucleotides read TGCAGCGCCGACAGGGCCTACAATGAGCAGTTCTTC. It encodes CSADRAYNEQFF.

This clonotype was seen more than once but under ten times. The rearrangement links TRBV27 to TRBJ2-7, with 10 bases matching TRBD1. CDR3 length: 14 amino acids. Unmatched junction bases numbered 6, after V lost 7 bases and J lost 3 bases. Per the germline V gene, CDR1 is MNHEY and CDR2 is SMNVEV (reference sequence). The CDR3 protein is CASTRDRGDYEQYF. CDR3 in DNA: TGTGCCAGCACCCGGGACAGGGGTGACTACGAGCAGTACTTC.

This clonotype was seen only a few times. The chain couples TRBV11-2 to TRBJ2-7; D is undetermined. CDR3 length: 14 amino acids. The ends were cut back, 3 bases at V and 6 bases at J, with 15 bases in the middle. The germline V gene encodes CDR1 SGHAT and CDR2 FQNNGV. CDR3 sequence (DNA): TGTGCCAGCAGCTTGTTGGCCGAATCTGGCGAGCAGTACTTC. This translates into CASSLLAESGEQYF.

There are a few counts of this clonotype. V usage is TRBV4-1 and J usage is TRBJ1-6, with D uncertain. The ends were cut back, 1 base at V and 5 bases at J, with 9 bases in the middle. This CDR3 has 15 residues. Germline V gene sequence: CDR1 MGHRA, CDR2 YSYEKL. The CDR3 DNA follows: TGCGCCAGCAGCCAAGTACAGCTTGATAATTCACCCCTCCACTTT. Translation: CASSQVQLDNSPLHF.

The chain links TRBV4-3 to TRBJ2-2; possibly TRBD1 for D (5 bases). The CDR3 runs to 15 residues. V gave up 0 bases and J gave up 4 bases, with 9 bases separating them. The germline V gene encodes CDR1 LGHNA and CDR2 YSLEER. The CDR3 nucleotides are TGCGCCAGCAGCCAAGATTACAGGTCCACCGGGGAGCTGTTTTTT. The encoded protein is CASSQDYRSTGELFF.

The chain employs TRBV4-1 and TRBJ2-3; TRBD2 aligns across 7 bases. V was clipped by 1 base and J by 0 bases; unmatched bases: 1. CDR1 is MGHRA and CDR2 is YSYEKL in the germline V gene. The CDR3 has 15 residues. This chain's CDR3 is CASSQGRGSTDTQYF. CDR3 in DNA: TGCGCCAGCAGCCAAGGGCGGGGGAGCACAGATACGCAGTATTTT.

The V call is TRBV7-9, the J call TRBJ2-1; tentatively, D is TRBD2 (5 bases). Trimming removed 0 bases from V and 2 bases from J, with 8 bases in between. Germline CDR1 SEHNR, CDR2 FQNEAQ (reference sequence). The CDR3 runs 15 residues. The CDR3 nucleotides read TGTGCCAGCAGCTTAGCCGGGGTGACCTACAATGAGCAGTTCTTC. Protein sequence: CASSLAGVTYNEQFF. Supplemented by reference TRBV7-9 and TRBJ2-1, the full variable domain reads DTGVSQNPRHKITKRGQNVTFRCDPISEHNRLYWYRQTLGQGPEFLTYFQNEAQLEKSRLLSDRFSAERPKGSFSTLEIQRTEQGDSAMYLCASSLAGVTYNEQFFGPGTRLTVL.

This clonotype was seen more than once but under ten times. The J gene is TRBJ2-7, the V gene TRBV6-1; TRBD1 matches 11 bases. The CDR3 length is 16 residues. Trimming at V came to 4 bases and at J to 5 bases, leaving 10 bases not matched to a gene. Germline CDR1 reads MNHNS; CDR2 reads SASEGT. The chain's CDR3 is CASSALPGQGDHEQYF. DNA of the CDR3: TGTGCCAGCAGTGCGTTACCGGGACAGGGGGACCACGAGCAGTACTTC.

The chain carries TRBV4-1 and TRBJ2-7, with no clear D. Looked up from germline, CDR1 is MGHRA and CDR2 is YSYEKL. This CDR3 has 12 amino acids. V shed 3 bases and J shed 6 bases, with 9 bases lying between them. This chain's CDR3 is CASSHLPGEQYF. For the CDR3, the DNA is TGCGCCAGCAGCCACCTCCCTGGCGAGCAGTACTTC.

In the case of this clonotype: The junction departs from germline at one end; a sequencing error may be responsible. V usage is TRBV4-1 and J usage is TRBJ2-1; D not resolved. Germline CDR1 and CDR2: MGHRA and YSYEKL. The CDR3 is made up of 13 amino acids. The CDR3: CTSSQEWFSEQFF. The CDR3 DNA reads TGCACCAGCAGCCAAGAATGGTTCAGTGAGCAGTTCTTC.

The rearrangement uses TRBV29-1 and TRBJ2-3; 7 nucleotides match TRBD2. Germline trimming cut 6 bases from V and 6 bases from J; bases unmatched to any gene: 3. The CDR3 consists of 11 residues. Germline lookup yields CDR1 SQVTM and CDR2 ANQGSEA. CDR3 in amino acids: CSVTSSDTQYF. The DNA for the CDR3 is TGCAGCGTGACTAGCTCCGATACGCAGTATTTT.

V gene TRBV2 combines with J gene TRBJ2-7, with D unclear. This CDR3 comprises 12 residues. With 11 bases removed from V and 4 bases from J, the gap between germline ends came to 15 bases. CDR1 is SNHLY and CDR2 is FYNNEI in the germline V gene. The CDR3 sequence: CAHRKLGYEQYF. The CDR3 DNA is TGTGCCCATCGGAAGTTGGGGTACGAGCAGTACTTC.